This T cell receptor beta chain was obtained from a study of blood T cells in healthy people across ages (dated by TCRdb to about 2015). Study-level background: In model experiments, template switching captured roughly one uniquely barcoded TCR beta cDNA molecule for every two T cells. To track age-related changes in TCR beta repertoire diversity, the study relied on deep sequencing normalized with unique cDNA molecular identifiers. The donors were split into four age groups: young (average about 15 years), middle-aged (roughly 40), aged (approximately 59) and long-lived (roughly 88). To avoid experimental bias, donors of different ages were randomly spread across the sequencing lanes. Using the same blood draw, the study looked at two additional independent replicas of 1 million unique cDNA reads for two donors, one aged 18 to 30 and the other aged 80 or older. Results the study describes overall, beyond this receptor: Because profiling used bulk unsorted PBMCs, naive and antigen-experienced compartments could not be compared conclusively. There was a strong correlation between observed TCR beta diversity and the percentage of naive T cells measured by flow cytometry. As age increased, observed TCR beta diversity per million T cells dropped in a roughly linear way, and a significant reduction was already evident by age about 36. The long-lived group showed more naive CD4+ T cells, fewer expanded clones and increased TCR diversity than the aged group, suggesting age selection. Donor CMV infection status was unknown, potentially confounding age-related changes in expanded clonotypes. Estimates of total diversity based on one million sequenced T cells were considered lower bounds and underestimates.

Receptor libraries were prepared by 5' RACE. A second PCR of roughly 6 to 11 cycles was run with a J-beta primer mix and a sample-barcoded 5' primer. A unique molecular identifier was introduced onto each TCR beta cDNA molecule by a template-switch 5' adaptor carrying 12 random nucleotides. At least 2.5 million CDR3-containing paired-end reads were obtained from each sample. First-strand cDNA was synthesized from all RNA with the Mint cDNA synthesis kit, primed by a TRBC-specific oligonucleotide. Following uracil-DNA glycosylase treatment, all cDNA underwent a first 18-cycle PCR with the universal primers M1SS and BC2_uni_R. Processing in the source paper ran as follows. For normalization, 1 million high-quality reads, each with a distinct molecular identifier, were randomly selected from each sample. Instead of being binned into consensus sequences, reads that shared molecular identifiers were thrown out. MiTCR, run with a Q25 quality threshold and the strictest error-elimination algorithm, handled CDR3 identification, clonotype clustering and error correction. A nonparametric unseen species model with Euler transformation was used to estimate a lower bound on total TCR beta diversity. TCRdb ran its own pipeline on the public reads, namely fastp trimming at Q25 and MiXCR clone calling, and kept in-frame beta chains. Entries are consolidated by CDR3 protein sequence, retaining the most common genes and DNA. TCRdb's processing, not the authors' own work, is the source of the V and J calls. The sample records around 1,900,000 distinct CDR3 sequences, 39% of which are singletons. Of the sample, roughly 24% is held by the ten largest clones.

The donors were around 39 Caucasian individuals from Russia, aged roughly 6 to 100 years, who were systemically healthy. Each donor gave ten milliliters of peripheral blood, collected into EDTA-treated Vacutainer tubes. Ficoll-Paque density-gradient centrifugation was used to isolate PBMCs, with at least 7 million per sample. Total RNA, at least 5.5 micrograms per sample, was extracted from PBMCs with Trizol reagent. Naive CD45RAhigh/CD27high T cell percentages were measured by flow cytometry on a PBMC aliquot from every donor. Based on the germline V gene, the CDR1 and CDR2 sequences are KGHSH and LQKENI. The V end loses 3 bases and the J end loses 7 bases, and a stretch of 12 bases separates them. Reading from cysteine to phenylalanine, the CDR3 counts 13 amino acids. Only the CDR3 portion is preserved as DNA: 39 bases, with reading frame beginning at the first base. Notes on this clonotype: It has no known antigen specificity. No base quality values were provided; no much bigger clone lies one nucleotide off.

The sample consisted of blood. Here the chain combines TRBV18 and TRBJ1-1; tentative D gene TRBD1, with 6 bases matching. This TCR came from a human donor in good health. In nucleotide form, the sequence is TGTGCCAGCTCACCCGCGAGGACAGTTGAAGCTTTCTTT. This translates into CASSPARTVEAFF.